This T cell receptor beta chain was captured by sequencing in a study of CD8 T cells in Susac syndrome. The healthy controls were matched to patients by age and sex. RNA amounts of roughly 0.45 to 1 ug underwent reverse transcription with random hexamers. TCRdb fed the immunoSEQ multiplex PCR reads into MiXCR, producing one record per CDR3 protein. The sample includes more than 75,000 distinct CDR3 sequences, around 94% seen only once; the top ten take about 0.27%. Trimming shortened V by 1 base and J by 2 bases, and 10 bases separated the two germline ends. The CDR3 has 14 residues. Germline values: CDR1 SGDLS, CDR2 YYNGEE.

Sequencing was carried out using CD8+ T cells from PBMCs. V and J are TRBV9 and TRBJ2-7; unclear D gene. This receptor was obtained from a human donor in good health. In DNA, the CDR3 is TGTGCCAGCAGCGTAACGGTATATACCTACGAGCAGTACTTC. Translating gives CASSVTVYTYEQYF.